This T cell receptor beta chain was identified in a study of cytomegalovirus exposure and HLA in healthy donors. General study points: A later analysis, which compared TCR beta chains of equal frequency, found the HLA-associated ones more clonally expanded. A later examination showed that TCR association rates differed by HLA locus, with DRB1 most and HLA-C fewest. From TCR beta sequences, most subjects' HLA-A and HLA-B alleles were reportedly predicted accurately.

Comment on this clone: Its antigen is unknown.

Donors counted as nominally healthy when sampled, yet unrecorded immune exposures were likely. The CDR3 runs 18 residues. Germline values: CDR1 MDHEN, CDR2 SYDVKM. The V end lost 5 bases, the J end lost 0 bases, and 17 bases lay between the germline ends. The PCR was carried out with 60 Vbeta primers and 13 Jbeta primers. TCRdb keeps only in-frame clones here, not all; method: immunoSEQ multiplex PCR. The table records approximately 87,000 clones, 84% of them present only once. Specimen: PBMCs. V is TRBV28 and J is TRBJ2-6; D perhaps matches TRBD2 (5 bases). The clonotype originates from a woman aged 18-29 years in good health and CMV-seropositive. CDR3 DNA sequence: TGTGCCAGCAGTATCTTCAATGCGGGCAGCTCTGGGGCCAACGTCCTGACTTTC. It codes for CASSIFNAGSSGANVLTF.